This T cell receptor beta chain was captured by sequencing in a study of blood T cell repertoires in COVID-19. Study background: Samples representing acute and convalescent COVID-19 were sourced from the United States, Italy and Spain. T cells, B-cell-depleted T cells, or PBMCs provided the cDNA or gDNA that served as material.

The V gene's germline CDR1 is SGHAT and CDR2 FQNNGV. V lost 6 bases and J lost 1; bases outside the gene matches: 4. CDR3 length: 14 residues. Authors' processing steps: Scientists estimated how many nucleated cells there were by amplifying reference gene primers. Generated by immunoSEQ multiplex PCR, the TCRdb table keeps only in-frame clones and is missing some. V and J calls and clone size follow that table, whereas D and trimming were derived from the DNA. This sample has about 140,000 clones; 78% occur once, and the top ten carry 1.9%. The V and J genes are TRBV11-2 and TRBJ2-3; 7 nucleotides agree with TRBD2. The source of this sequence is an older woman with acute or convalescent COVID-19. What was sequenced was peripheral blood. The CDR3 DNA reads as TGTGCCAGCAGGGCTAGCGGTCGCACAGATACGCAGTATTTT. Protein: CASRASGRTDTQYF.